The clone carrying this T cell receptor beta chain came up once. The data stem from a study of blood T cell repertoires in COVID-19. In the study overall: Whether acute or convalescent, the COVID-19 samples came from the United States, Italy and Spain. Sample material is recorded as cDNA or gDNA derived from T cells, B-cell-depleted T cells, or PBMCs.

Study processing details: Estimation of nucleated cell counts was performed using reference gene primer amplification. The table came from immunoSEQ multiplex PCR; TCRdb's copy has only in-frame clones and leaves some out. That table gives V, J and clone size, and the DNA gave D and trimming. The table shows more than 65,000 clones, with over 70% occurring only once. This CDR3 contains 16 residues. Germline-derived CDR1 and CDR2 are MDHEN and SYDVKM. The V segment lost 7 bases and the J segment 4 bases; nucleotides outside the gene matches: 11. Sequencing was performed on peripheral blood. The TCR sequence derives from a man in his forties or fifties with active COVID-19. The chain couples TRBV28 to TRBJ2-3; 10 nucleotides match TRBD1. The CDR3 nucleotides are TGTGCCAGCATCGGTCCGGGACAGGGGATGTCAGATACGCAGTATTTT. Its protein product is CASIGPGQGMSDTQYF.